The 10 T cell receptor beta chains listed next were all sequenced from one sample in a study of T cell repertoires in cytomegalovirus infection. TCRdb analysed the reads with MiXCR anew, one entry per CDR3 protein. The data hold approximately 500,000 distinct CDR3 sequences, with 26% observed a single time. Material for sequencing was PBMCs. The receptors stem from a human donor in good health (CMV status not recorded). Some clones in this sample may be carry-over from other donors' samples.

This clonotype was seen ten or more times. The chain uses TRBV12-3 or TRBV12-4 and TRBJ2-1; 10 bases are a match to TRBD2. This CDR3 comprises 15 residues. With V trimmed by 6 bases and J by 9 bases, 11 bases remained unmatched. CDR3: CASSKRSGRAAEQFF. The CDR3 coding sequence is TGTGCCAGCAGCAAGAGGAGCGGGAGGGCCGCTGAGCAGTTCTTC.

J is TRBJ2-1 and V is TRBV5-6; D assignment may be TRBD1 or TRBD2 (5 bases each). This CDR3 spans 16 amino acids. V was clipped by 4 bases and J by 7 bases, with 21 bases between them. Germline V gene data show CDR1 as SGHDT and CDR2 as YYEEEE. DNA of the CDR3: TGTGCCAGCAGCCCGATTTGGGACCCGAGACTGAATGAGCAGTTCTTC. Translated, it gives CASSPIWDPRLNEQFF.

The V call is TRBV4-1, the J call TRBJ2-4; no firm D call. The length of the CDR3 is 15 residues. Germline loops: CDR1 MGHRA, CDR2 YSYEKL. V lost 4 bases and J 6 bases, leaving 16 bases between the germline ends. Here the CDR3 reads CASSRGDGESNIQYF. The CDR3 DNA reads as TGCGCCAGCAGCCGAGGTGATGGGGAATCAAACATTCAGTACTTC.

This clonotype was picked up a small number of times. The CDR3 is CASSLRQGANEQFF. The CDR3 DNA is TGTGCCAGCAGCTTGAGACAGGGGGCTAATGAGCAGTTCTTC. The J gene is TRBJ2-1, the V gene TRBV7-8; TRBD1 aligns across 10 bases. V trimming: 3 bases; J trimming: 7 bases; junction bases outside the gene matches: 3. This CDR3 region has 14 residues. CDR1 SGHVS and CDR2 FQNEAQ come from the germline V gene.

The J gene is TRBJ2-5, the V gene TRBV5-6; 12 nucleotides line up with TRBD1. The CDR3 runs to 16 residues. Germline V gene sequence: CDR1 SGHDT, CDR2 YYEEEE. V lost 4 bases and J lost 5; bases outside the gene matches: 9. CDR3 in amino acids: CASSRHRGQGAETQYF. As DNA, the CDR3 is TGTGCCAGCAGCCGGCACCGGGGACAGGGGGCTGAGACCCAGTACTTC.

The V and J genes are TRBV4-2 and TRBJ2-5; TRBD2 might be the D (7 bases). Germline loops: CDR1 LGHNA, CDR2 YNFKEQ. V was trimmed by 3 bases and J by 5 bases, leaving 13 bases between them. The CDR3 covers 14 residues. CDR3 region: CASSQSGGHETQYF. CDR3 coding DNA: TGTGCCAGCAGCCAGTCGGGGGGACACGAGACCCAGTACTTC.

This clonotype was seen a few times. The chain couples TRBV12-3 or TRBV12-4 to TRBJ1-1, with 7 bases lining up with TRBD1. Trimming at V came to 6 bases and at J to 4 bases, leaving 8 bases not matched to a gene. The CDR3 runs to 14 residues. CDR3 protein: CASSLGGPGTEAFF. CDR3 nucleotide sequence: TGTGCCAGCAGCCTAGGGGGCCCCGGCACTGAAGCTTTCTTT.

The CDR3 is CASSRGKADTQYF. The CDR3 nucleotides read TGTGCCAGCAGCCGGGGGAAGGCAGATACGCAGTATTTT. J is TRBJ2-3 and V is TRBV11-3; D may be TRBD2 (6 bases). CDR1 is SGHNT, CDR2 YENEEA, per germline. Between the trimmed V and J ends, which lost 5 bases and 4 bases, there was a span of 10 bases. The CDR3 totals 13 residues.

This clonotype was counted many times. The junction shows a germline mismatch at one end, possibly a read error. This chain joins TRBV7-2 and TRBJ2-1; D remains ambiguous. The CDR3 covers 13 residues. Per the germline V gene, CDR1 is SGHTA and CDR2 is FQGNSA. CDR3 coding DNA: TGTGCCAGCACCTTAGGAGAGTACAATGAGCAGTTCTTC. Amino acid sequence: CASTLGEYNEQFF.

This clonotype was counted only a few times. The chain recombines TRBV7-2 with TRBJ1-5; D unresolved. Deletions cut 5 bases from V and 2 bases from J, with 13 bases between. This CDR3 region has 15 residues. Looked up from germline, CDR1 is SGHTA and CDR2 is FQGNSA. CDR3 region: CASSLTRGGNQPQHF. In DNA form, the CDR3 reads TGTGCCAGCAGCCTTACCCGAGGTGGCAATCAGCCCCAGCATTTT.